The present entry profiles one T cell receptor (beta chain) with its context. Some clones are missing from TCRdb's copy, which holds only in-frame ones; the method was immunoSEQ multiplex PCR. Here the sample spans 97,000 or so clones, around four fifths being singletons. The record originates from a study of blood T cell repertoires in COVID-19. V lost 2 bases and J 8 bases, leaving 15 bases between the germline ends. The germline CDR1 and CDR2 sequences are KGHDR and SFDVKD. The CDR3 covers 15 residues. Sequencing was done on a sample of peripheral blood. The sequence was obtained from a man aged 55 to 70 with active or convalescent COVID-19. The V and J genes are TRBV24-1 and TRBJ1-5, with no clear D. CDR3 residues: CATSDSADPGKPQHF. The CDR3 coding sequence is TGTGCCACCAGTGATTCGGCAGACCCCGGGAAGCCCCAGCATTTT.